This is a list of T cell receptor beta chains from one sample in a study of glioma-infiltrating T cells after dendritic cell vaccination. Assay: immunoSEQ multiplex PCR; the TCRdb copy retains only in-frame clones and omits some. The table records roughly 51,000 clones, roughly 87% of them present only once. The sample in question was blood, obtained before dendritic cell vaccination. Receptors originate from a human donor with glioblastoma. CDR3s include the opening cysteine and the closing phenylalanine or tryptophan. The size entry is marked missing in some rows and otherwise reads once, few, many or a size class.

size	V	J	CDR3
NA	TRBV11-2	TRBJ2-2	CASSLVRANTGELFF
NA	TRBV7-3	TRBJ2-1	CASSSFPGLAGGLDEQFF
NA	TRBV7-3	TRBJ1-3	CASSQAGGTGNTIYF
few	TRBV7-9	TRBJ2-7	CASSAYREKSSYEQYF
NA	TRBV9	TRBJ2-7	CASSAGQGLYEQYF
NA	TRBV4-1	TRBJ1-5	CASSPRVVSLHNQPQHF
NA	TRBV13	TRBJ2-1	CASSFRPPRVSYNEQFF
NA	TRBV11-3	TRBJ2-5	CASSFGDRVGETQYF
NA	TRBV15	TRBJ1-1	CATTGGQMNTEAFF
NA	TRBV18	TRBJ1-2	CASSPSDTRGYTF
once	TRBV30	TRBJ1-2	CAWRGLPGTVSNYGYTF
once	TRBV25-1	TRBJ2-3	CASSSGADTQYF
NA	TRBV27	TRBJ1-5	CASSVTTGTGGSQPQHF
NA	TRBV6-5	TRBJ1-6	CASSYSGGVDSPLHF
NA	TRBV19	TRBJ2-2	CASSMVLAGVTGELFF
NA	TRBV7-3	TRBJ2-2	CASSLRASAGLGELFF
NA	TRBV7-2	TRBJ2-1	CASSLGGSNEQFF
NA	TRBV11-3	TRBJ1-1	CASSPRGGMNTEAFF
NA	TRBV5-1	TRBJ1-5	CASSLVQGAHQPQHF
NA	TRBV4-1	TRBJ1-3	CASSQEVRGVGNTIYF
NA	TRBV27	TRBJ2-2	CASSLGAYVSGELFF
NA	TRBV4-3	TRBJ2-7	CASSQALFRTSGSYEQYF
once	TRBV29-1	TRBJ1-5	CSVDGTDPNQPQHF
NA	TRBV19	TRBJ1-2	CASSETVLLNYGYTF
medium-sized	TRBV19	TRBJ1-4	CASSNSGFEEKLFF
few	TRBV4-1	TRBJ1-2	CASSQDSGSNYGYTF
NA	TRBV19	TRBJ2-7	CASSMLGNSYEQYF
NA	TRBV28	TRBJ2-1	CASRGGAHNEQFF
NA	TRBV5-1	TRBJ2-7	CASSLGTGYTYEQYF
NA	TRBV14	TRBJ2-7	CASSPGVSGAPSYEQYF
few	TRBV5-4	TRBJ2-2	CASRGATGTNTGELFF
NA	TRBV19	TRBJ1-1	CASMRLDLNTEAFF
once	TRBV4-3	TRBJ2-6	CASSQSSGANVLTF
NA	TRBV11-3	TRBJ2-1	CASSPAGQGRSEQFF
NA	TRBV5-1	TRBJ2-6	CASSRGSSGANVLTF